The clone carrying this TCR beta chain was seen a few times. The antigen remains unidentified. The CDR3 is 15 residues long. Germline V CDR1 and CDR2: DFQATT, SNEGSKA (reference sequence). The trim removed 4 bases at V and 0 bases at J, leaving 9 bases unmatched. Study-level findings and limits: The TCR gene usage of tumor memory CD4+ T cells clustered together with blood and lymph node memory CD4+ cells and with lymph node naive CD4+ cells.

TCRdb used MiXCR to reprocess the 5' RACE reads, holding one entry per CDR3 protein. The profile covers several thousand distinct CDR3 sequences, with under 50% appearing a single time and 2.9% taken by the ten largest. Cells sorted as Tregs were CD4+, CD25+ and CD127-/low. This TCR was recovered from a female donor with breast cancer. J is TRBJ2-7 and V is TRBV20-1; 7 nucleotides agree with TRBD2. The sample taken for sequencing was Tregs sorted from a lymph node. CDR3 nucleotides: TGCAGTGCTATCGCCTTGGGCGGGAGCTCCTACGAGCAGTACTTC. Protein: CSAIALGGSSYEQYF.